Following are 24 T cell receptor beta chains from one sample sequenced in a study of early T cells in non-severe SARS-CoV-2 infection. A single record per CDR3 protein comes from TCRdb applying MiXCR to the 5' RACE reads. The sample holds 75,000 to 100,000 distinct CDR3 sequences; 15% to 20% are singletons and the top ten take 0.95% to 1.5%. Source material: whole blood. These receptors all stem from an adult who was a healthcare worker with PCR-confirmed SARS-CoV-2 infection or an uninfected control (not recorded which).

Ten or more counts support this clonotype. This chain connects TRBV28 to TRBJ1-5, with TRBD1 matching over 8 bases. The CDR3 length is 15 residues. J lost 4 bases, V lost 4 bases, and 6 bases had no gene match. Germline CDR1 is MDHEN and CDR2 is SYDVKM. Written as DNA, the CDR3 is TGTGCCAGCAGTTACGGGACAGGCTCGAATCAGCCCCAGCATTTT. Amino acid sequence: CASSYGTGSNQPQHF.

The sample holds many counts of this clonotype. The chain has TRBV20-1 and TRBJ1-2, with a tentative D call TRBD1 (5 bases). This CDR3 contains 13 residues. Trimming shortened V by 6 bases and J by 7 bases, and 18 bases separated the two germline ends. Per germline, CDR1 DFQATT and CDR2 SNEGSKA (reference sequence). CDR3 region: CSASTDVRVGYTF. Written as DNA, the CDR3 is TGCAGTGCATCGACAGACGTCCGCGTTGGCTACACCTTC.

CDR3 sequence: CASSPRQVVGGVRAFF. CDR3 coding DNA: TGTGCCAGCTCACCACGTCAAGTTGTAGGGGGGGTAAGAGCTTTCTTT. This rearrangement joins TRBV18 to TRBJ1-1; D is perhaps TRBD1 (6 bases). Trimming removed 1 base at V and 10 bases at J, with 22 bases between. There are 16 residues in the CDR3. Per germline, CDR1 KGHSH and CDR2 LQKENI.

This clonotype showed up many times. J is TRBJ2-2 and V is TRBV4-2; no clear D gene. V was trimmed by 2 bases and J by 3 bases, leaving 7 bases between them. Germline V lookup: CDR1 LGHNA, CDR2 YNFKEQ. The CDR3 has 14 residues. The CDR3 loop reads CASSQHWDTGELFF. In DNA, the CDR3 is TGTGCCAGCAGCCAACACTGGGACACCGGGGAGCTGTTTTTT.

This clonotype came up a few times. This chain connects TRBV5-6 to TRBJ2-5; 8 bases are a match to TRBD1. The CDR3 runs 14 residues. CDR1 is SGHDT and CDR2 is YYEEEE in the germline V gene. With 4 bases clipped from V and 4 bases from J, the junction kept 6 bases outside the gene matches. CDR3 region: CASSPSGGGETQYF. In DNA, the CDR3 is TGTGCCAGCAGCCCTTCAGGGGGCGGAGAGACCCAGTACTTC.

This clonotype has a count of ten or more. The chain is built from TRBV2 and TRBJ2-1, with D possibly TRBD2 on 7 matching bases. V lost 8 bases, J lost 10 bases, and 21 bases lay in between. This CDR3 region has 14 residues. CDR1 and CDR2 (germline): SNHLY, FYNNEI. CDR3 residues: CASRTRGGVSEQFF. CDR3 bases: TGTGCCAGCCGTACGAGGGGGGGAGTATCCGAGCAGTTCTTC.

In this sample, this clonotype turned up a few times. This chain connects TRBV5-4 to TRBJ2-2; the match to TRBD1 covers 9 bases. The CDR3 has 15 amino acids. The V and J ends lost 4 bases and 7 bases, in that order; junction bases with no gene match: 8. Germline-derived CDR1 and CDR2 are SGHNT and YYREEE (reference sequence). CDR3 amino acids: CASSHLTGGGGELFF. For the CDR3, the DNA is TGTGCCAGCAGCCACCTGACAGGGGGGGGCGGGGAGCTGTTTTTT.

This clonotype was counted only a few times. V is TRBV18 and J is TRBJ1-4; D not certain. Germline loops: CDR1 KGHSH, CDR2 LQKENI. Trimming took 8 bases from V and 0 from J, leaving 10 bases between them. CDR3 size: 14 residues. The CDR3 region is CASGLTPTNEKLFF. The CDR3 DNA reads TGTGCCAGCGGTCTCACGCCAACTAATGAAAAACTGTTTTTT.

This clonotype was observed a few times. This chain joins TRBV28 and TRBJ2-5; D call uncertain. V was clipped by 4 bases and J by 4 bases, with 13 bases between them. Germline-derived CDR1 and CDR2 are MDHEN and SYDVKM. CDR3 length: 14 amino acids. The CDR3 sequence is CASSSVGGRETQYF. In DNA, the CDR3 is TGTGCCAGCAGTTCCGTGGGTGGTAGAGAGACCCAGTACTTC.

J is TRBJ1-1 and V is TRBV28, with 7 bases that match TRBD1. From germline, CDR1 is MDHEN and CDR2 SYDVKM. Trimming cost V 8 bases and J 1 base; bases outside gene matches: 10. The CDR3 covers 15 residues. The CDR3 is CASSQGGTSNTEAFF. The CDR3 DNA reads as TGTGCCAGCTCCCAGGGGGGGACCTCGAACACTGAAGCTTTCTTT.

The chain carries TRBV29-1 and TRBJ2-1; D remains unclear. The V end was cut by 1 base, the J end by 2 bases, with 9 bases between. CDR3 size: 14 residues. Per the germline V gene, CDR1 is SQVTM and CDR2 is ANQGSEA. The CDR3 DNA sequence: TGCAGCGTTGAAGTCAAATCGACCTACAATGAGCAGTTCTTC. This gives the protein CSVEVKSTYNEQFF.

This chain uses TRBV11-2 with TRBJ2-1; TRBD2 agrees at 8 bases. The germline V gene has CDR1 SGHAT and CDR2 FQNNGV. The CDR3 extends over 17 amino acids. With V trimmed by 0 bases and J by 0 bases, 4 bases remained unmatched. The CDR3 sequence: CASSLDGAGASYNEQFF. The CDR3 DNA reads TGTGCCAGCAGCTTAGATGGAGCGGGGGCCTCCTACAATGAGCAGTTCTTC.

V is TRBV4-2 and J is TRBJ1-6, with D possibly being TRBD1 (5 bases). Germline CDR1 and CDR2: LGHNA and YNFKEQ. The V end was cut by 0 bases, the J end by 8 bases, with 14 bases between. CDR3 length: 16 amino acids. CDR3 loop: CASSQDQARDDSPLHF. The CDR3 nucleotides are TGTGCCAGCAGCCAAGATCAGGCCAGGGATGATTCACCCCTCCACTTT.

Only a few counts were recorded for this clonotype. V is TRBV12-3 or TRBV12-4 and J is TRBJ1-1; 10 bases match TRBD1. Germline trimming cut 11 bases from V and 4 bases from J; bases unmatched to any gene: 10. The CDR3 consists of 14 residues. The CDR3 loop reads CAGAATGGLTEAFF. Here the CDR3 DNA reads TGTGCCGGTGCCGCGACAGGGGGCCTCACTGAAGCTTTCTTT.

This clonotype was observed a handful of times. The chain has TRBV30 and TRBJ2-7, with D perhaps matching TRBD1 or TRBD2 (7 bases each). The CDR3 extends over 15 amino acids. Trimming stripped 2 bases from V and 3 bases from J, with 17 bases between. Germline V gene sequence: CDR1 GTSNPN, CDR2 SVGIG (reference sequence). The CDR3 here is CAWSKGGTVLYEQYF. Here the CDR3 DNA reads TGTGCCTGGAGTAAGGGGGGGACAGTACTCTACGAGCAGTACTTC.

V usage is TRBV4-2 and J usage is TRBJ2-1, with D perhaps matching TRBD2 (5 bases). Between the trimmed V and J ends, which lost 1 base and 3 bases, there was a span of 13 bases. Germline values: CDR1 LGHNA, CDR2 YNFKEQ. The CDR3 contains 16 residues. CDR3 in amino acids: CASSQGWESGYNEQFF. The CDR3 DNA follows: TGTGCCAGCAGCCAAGGTTGGGAGTCGGGCTACAATGAGCAGTTCTTC.

The chain combines TRBV7-2 with TRBJ1-6; 8 bases are a match to TRBD1. Trimming took 5 bases from V and 7 from J; bases not matched to a gene: 1. Germline CDR1 is SGHTA and CDR2 is FQGNSA. This CDR3 is 13 amino acids long. This chain's CDR3 is CASSQGANSPLHF. The CDR3 nucleotides are TGTGCCAGCAGCCAGGGGGCAAATTCACCCCTCCACTTT. Drawing the rest from reference TRBV7-2 and TRBJ1-6, the complete variable domain is GAGVSQSPSNKVTEKGKDVELRCDPISGHTALYWYRQSLGQGLEFLIYFQGNSAPDKSGLPSDRFSAERTGGSVSTLTIQRTQQEDSAVYLCASSQGANSPLHFGNGTRLTVT.

The rearrangement uses TRBV6-5 and TRBJ1-2; D possibly corresponds to TRBD1 (6 bases). CDR3 length equals 14 residues. V lost 0 bases, J lost 6 bases, and 11 bases lay in between. Germline CDR1 is MNHEY and CDR2 is SVGAGI. As DNA, the CDR3 is TGTGCCAGCAGTTACTCGAACAGGGTAGATGGCTACACCTTC. Its translation: CASSYSNRVDGYTF.

This clonotype has a count of ten or more. The chain couples TRBV27 to TRBJ2-7; 7 bases map to TRBD1. V trimming: 6 bases; J trimming: 0 bases; junction bases outside the gene matches: 2. This CDR3 spans 13 amino acids. Germline V gene sequence: CDR1 MNHEY, CDR2 SMNVEV (reference sequence). CDR3: CASSRDSSYEQYF. The CDR3 nucleotides read TGTGCCAGCAGCCGGGACAGCTCCTACGAGCAGTACTTC.

The rearrangement uses TRBV29-1 and TRBJ1-1, with a weak D call TRBD1 (5 bases). The V gene's germline CDR1 is SQVTM and CDR2 ANQGSEA. Trimming left V 6 bases short and J 8 bases short, with 7 bases between. The CDR3 is made up of 9 amino acids. Here the CDR3 DNA reads TGCAGCGTGGGACCCGAAGCTTTCTTT. Protein sequence: CSVGPEAFF.

The V gene is TRBV12-3 or TRBV12-4, the J gene TRBJ2-2, with unresolved D. The CDR3 extends over 14 amino acids. V shed 7 bases and J shed 6 bases, with 15 bases lying between them. DNA for the CDR3: TGTGCCAGCACCCCGGACCGGAAAGCCGGGGAGCTGTTTTTT. Translated: CASTPDRKAGELFF.

This clonotype was detected many times. The J gene is TRBJ2-1, the V gene TRBV15; a weak D match, TRBD2 (6 bases). Trimming cost V 3 bases and J 5 bases, with 14 bases left between them. Germline CDR1 reads LNHNV; CDR2 reads YYDKDF (reference sequence). The CDR3 spans 15 residues. This CDR3 is CATSSTAGRNNEQFF. In nucleotides, the CDR3 is TGTGCCACCAGCAGCACGGCGGGGAGGAACAATGAGCAGTTCTTC.

The gene calls are TRBV18 and TRBJ2-7; D gene ambiguous. CDR1 KGHSH and CDR2 LQKENI come from the germline V gene. Deletions cut 4 bases from V and 2 bases from J, with 15 bases between. The CDR3 is 15 residues long. CDR3 in DNA: TGTGCCAGCTCACTCTACGAGGAGAAGACCTACGAGCAGTACTTC. It codes for CASSLYEEKTYEQYF.

This clonotype was counted once. The chain links TRBV7-9 to TRBJ2-1; D not certain. Trimming shortened V by 3 bases and J by 8 bases, and 8 bases separated the two germline ends. Germline CDR1 is SEHNR and CDR2 is FQNEAQ (reference sequence). The CDR3 spans 12 residues. CDR3 in amino acids: CASSFGEYEQFF. The CDR3 DNA reads as TGTGCCAGCAGCTTTGGGGAATATGAGCAGTTCTTC.